There are a few counts of the clone carrying this TCR beta chain. As yet, its antigen is unknown. V was trimmed by 8 bases and J by 3 bases, leaving 13 bases between them. Germline V gene data show CDR1 as MDHEN and CDR2 as SYDVKM. This CDR3 comprises 13 residues. A single record per CDR3 protein comes from TCRdb applying MiXCR to the 5' RACE reads. The sample yields 200,000 or so distinct CDR3 sequences, approximately 16% seen once. This entry is derived from a study of T-cell memory formation after mild COVID-19. Study in general: Largely, the TCR clusters proved donor specific. Findings and limits, study-wide: Among contracting clones, CD4+ were mainly CM/EM and CD8+ enriched in EMRA. The study detected some responding clones in pre-infection memory, suggesting cross-reactive memory joined.

V and J are TRBV28 and TRBJ1-2; weak D call: TRBD1 (6 bases). What was sequenced was PBMCs or a T cell subset sorted from them (not recorded which). This receptor was identified in an adult woman who had mild COVID-19 (a few samples of this study predate the infection). Cell type and time point are not known. CDR3 nucleotides: TGTGCCAGCCAACGGGACACCTACTATGGCTACACCTTC. Translating gives CASQRDTYYGYTF.